This TCR beta chain was found in a study of blood T cell repertoires in COVID-19 (dated by TCRdb to 2020 to 2022). Context from the whole study: Collaborator samples came from the United States, Italy and Spain and covered acute and convalescent phases of COVID-19. Nearly every sample came with metadata listing a de-identified subject ID, COVID-19 status, age in years and sex. Samples were obtained from the ongoing ImmuneRACE study (first 160 participants) and from about 1,300 subjects provided by 6 global collaborators. A freely available public database, intended as a resource for researchers studying the immune response to SARS-CoV-2, is where the repertoires were released. Subjects who had been exposed to COVID-19, were actively infected with it, or had recovered from it provided the deeply sampled blood TCRbeta repertoires that made up the dataset. The material from the prospective study consisted of cDNA or gDNA derived from T cells, B-cell-depleted T cells, or PBMCs. HLA class I and class II types, where available, came from metadata supplied by the sample provider rather than from assay-based typing.

To note about this clone: Its antigen target is currently unknown. Per-nucleotide qualities are absent, and no much larger clonotype sits a single base away.

TCRbeta CDR3 regions were amplified from genomic DNA using the immunoSEQ Assay, a bias-controlled multiplex PCR. As for the authors' bioinformatics: The number of nucleated cells in each sample was estimated by amplification of reference gene primers within the assay. To quantify the absolute abundance of each unique TCRbeta CDR3 rearrangement, sequence reads were collapsed and filtered. For each sample, productive Simpson clonality was calculated by taking the square root of Simpson's diversity index across productive rearrangements. TCRdb limited this immuneACCESS table to in-frame rearrangements with V and J called. A share of clones is missing; checked studies link under half to unresolved V genes, and the rest is unexplained. V and J calls and clone size are given by that table; D and trimming were obtained from the DNA. For this sample the table gives tens of thousands of clones, of which over 75% were detected only once. The leading ten clones occupy about 14% of the sample.

Broad study findings and their caveats: Clinical and demographic metadata were provided uncurated, with the amount varying by source and participant.

Collaborating institutions collected whole blood in K2EDTA tubes following their own protocols. For TCRbeta analysis, collaborators shipped samples in one of three forms: frozen whole blood, isolated PBMCs, or DNA extracted from either of those sample types. After removal of 8 bases from V and 4 bases from J, the junction retains 13 bases not matched to a gene. The germline V gene encodes CDR1 MDHEN and CDR2 SYDVKM. The CDR3 runs 15 residues from the cysteine to the phenylalanine. CDR3 DNA only is kept here, 45 bases in frame from base 1. This TCR was sampled from a human donor in a cohort sampled during active COVID-19. The sequence joins TRBV28 to TRBJ2-5; TRBD2 fits 7 bases in the junction. The sequenced sample was peripheral blood. The CDR3 protein sequence reads: CASSIPAAGAETQYF. The DNA sequence reads TGTGCCAGCTCAATTCCTGCGGCGGGAGCAGAGACCCAGTACTTC.